A single sample gave rise to the 7 T cell receptor beta chains below, sequenced in a study of OX40 agonist ivuxolimab in advanced cancers. The protocol was immunoSEQ multiplex PCR, while the TCRdb copy is restricted to in-frame clones and leaves out a portion. The table lists roughly 53,000 clones, about 87% of them singletons. The sequences come from CD4+ or CD8+ T cells sorted from blood, collected in a trial of the OX40 agonist ivuxolimab. These receptors all come from an adult with an advanced solid tumor such as melanoma, head and neck, liver or kidney cancer.

J is TRBJ2-2 and V is TRBV29-1; possible D gene TRBD1, 6 bases. CDR3 length: 15 amino acids. The V end lost 1 base, the J end lost 3 bases, and 12 bases lay between the germline ends. CDR1 SQVTM and CDR2 ANQGSEA come from the germline V gene. CDR3 nucleotides: TGCAGCGTTGAAGTTCGGAAGGGGGACACCGGGGAGCTGTTTTTT. This gives the protein CSVEVRKGDTGELFF.

V gene TRBV28 combines with J gene TRBJ1-1; no clear D. This CDR3 has 14 amino acids. Looked up from germline, CDR1 is MDHEN and CDR2 is SYDVKM. Trimming shortened V by 6 bases and J by 3 bases, and 14 bases separated the two germline ends. CDR3 sequence reads: CASSIFRRDTEAFF. CDR3 nucleotide sequence: TGTGCCAGCAGCATCTTCCGGCGAGACACTGAAGCTTTCTTT.

Comment on this clone: Other DNA sequences within the sample encode an identical CDR3. The genes are TRBV27 and TRBJ2-3; TRBD2 aligns across 9 bases. V was pared by 3 bases and J by 5 bases, with 6 bases of the junction left unmatched. From germline, CDR1 is MNHEY and CDR2 SMNVEV (reference sequence). The CDR3 covers 15 residues. The CDR3 loop reads CASSFAAGGRDTQYF. The CDR3 bases are TGTGCCAGCAGTTTTGCGGCGGGAGGGCGAGATACGCAGTATTTT.

CDR3 nucleotide sequence: TGTGCCAGCAGTTTATCTCACACCATATATTTT. Its translation is CASSLSHTIYF. The chain employs TRBV28 and TRBJ1-3; D is uncertain. CDR3 length equals 11 residues. Trimming removed 1 base from V and 8 bases from J, with 3 bases in between. CDR1 is MDHEN, CDR2 SYDVKM, per germline.

This clone is medium-sized within its sample. The chain employs TRBV27 and TRBJ1-2; perhaps TRBD1 as D (6 bases). Germline lookup yields CDR1 MNHEY and CDR2 SMNVEV (reference sequence). The CDR3 loop spans 16 amino acids. V was pared by 0 bases and J by 7 bases, with 18 bases between. The CDR3 protein is CASSLSGRQVLGGYTF. The CDR3 DNA sequence: TGTGCCAGCAGTTTATCGGGTCGACAGGTACTCGGTGGCTACACCTTC.

The V and J genes are TRBV7-3 and TRBJ2-1, with D hard to call. Germline CDR1 and CDR2: SGHTA and FQGTGA. V shed 5 bases and J shed 11 bases, with 16 bases lying between them. This CDR3 has 13 residues. The CDR3 DNA follows: TGTGCCAGCAGCCCCCCAGCGACGACGCAGCAGTTCTTC. Residues: CASSPPATTQQFF.

CDR3 sequence: CAISLAGTPYNEQFF. The CDR3 coding sequence is TGTGCCATCAGCCTAGCCGGGACACCTTACAATGAGCAGTTCTTC. The chain recombines TRBV10-3 with TRBJ2-1; D perhaps matches TRBD1 (6 bases). Trimming removed 6 bases from V and 4 bases from J, with 16 bases in between. There are 15 residues in the CDR3. CDR1 is ENHRY and CDR2 is SYGVKD in the germline V gene.